This T cell receptor beta chain came from a study of shared clonotypes between healthy human individuals. Germline CDR1 SGDLS, CDR2 YYNGEE. This CDR3 region has 15 residues. V dropped 3 bases and J dropped 1 base, with 13 bases sitting between them. Division of CD4+ cells produced a CD45RA+ naive subset and a CD45RA-negative memory subset. Some clones are missing from TCRdb's copy, which holds only in-frame ones; the method was immunoSEQ multiplex PCR. The table records some 1.5 million clones, around 98% of them present only once. The sample taken for sequencing was naive CD4+ T cells sorted from blood. As for subset: CD45RA+ positively selected. The chain couples TRBV9 to TRBJ1-1; the D is unclear. This TCR came from a young man in good health. As DNA, the CDR3 is TGTGCCAGCAGCGCCCCCTTAGGCGCGAACACTGAAGCTTTCTTT. Its protein is CASSAPLGANTEAFF.